This TCR beta chain emerged from a study of blood T cell repertoires in COVID-19. Study information: Sites in the United States, Italy and Spain provided acute and convalescent COVID-19 samples. PBMCs, B-cell-depleted T cells, or T cells provided the cDNA or gDNA that made up the material.

In germline, CDR1 is KGHDR, CDR2 SFDVKD. Trimming cost V 2 bases and J 9 bases, with 19 bases left between them. The CDR3 length is 16 residues. Per the authors' pipeline: Reference gene primer amplification gave nucleated cell count estimates. Only in-frame clones appear in the TCRdb table, and some are missing; sequencing was by immunoSEQ multiplex PCR. V, J and clone size were drawn from that table, and D and trimming were deduced from the DNA. The sample records around 160,000 clones, more than 70% being singletons. The V gene is TRBV24-1, the J gene TRBJ2-1, with D possibly being TRBD2 (5 bases). The TCR originated in a man in his 60s with acute or convalescent COVID-19. Sample: peripheral blood. The CDR3 here is CATSDSTNSPSREQFF. In DNA, the CDR3 is TGTGCCACCAGTGATTCGACGAACTCTCCTAGCCGTGAGCAGTTCTTC.